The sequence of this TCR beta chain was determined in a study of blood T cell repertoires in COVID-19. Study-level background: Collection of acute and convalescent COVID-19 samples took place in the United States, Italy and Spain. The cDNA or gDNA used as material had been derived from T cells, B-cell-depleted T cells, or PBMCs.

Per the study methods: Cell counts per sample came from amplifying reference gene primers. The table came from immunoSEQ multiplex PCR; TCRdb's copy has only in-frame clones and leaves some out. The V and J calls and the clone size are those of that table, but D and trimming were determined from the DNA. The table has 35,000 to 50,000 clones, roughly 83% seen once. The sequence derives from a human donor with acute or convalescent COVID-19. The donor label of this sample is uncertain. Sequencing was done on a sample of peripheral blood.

This CDR3 is CSAVRTGELFF. In DNA, the CDR3 is TGCAGCGCTGTCCGCACCGGGGAGCTGTTTTTT. The chain uses TRBV29-1 and TRBJ2-2; D is uncertain. The CDR3 runs 11 residues. Germline V gene lookup returns CDR1 SQVTM and CDR2 ANQGSEA. Trimming stripped 7 bases from V and 4 bases from J, with 7 bases between.